One T cell receptor (beta chain) is described in this entry. Antigen specificity is unknown. The sample originates from a study of OX40 agonist ivuxolimab in advanced cancers. Study in general: Among those enrolled, mean age was around 55 years (range 23 to 79) and 82.7% were male. Study findings and constraints: There were, on average, more expanded clones in CD8+ T cells than in CD4+. Partial responders dosed at 0.1-3.0 mg/kg displayed clonal expansion ranking among the lowest. Both blood CD4+ and CD8+ T cells showed clonal growth by week 6 at 0.1 to 3.0 mg/kg.

V trimming: 1 base; J trimming: 5 bases; junction bases outside the gene matches: 8. The length of the CDR3 is 15 residues. Germline CDR1 and CDR2: SGHTA and FQGNSA. The data were produced by immunoSEQ multiplex PCR, yet TCRdb's version contains in-frame clones alone and is incomplete. The sample yields some 94,000 clones, around nine tenths seen once. The sequence was obtained from an adult with an advanced solid tumor such as melanoma, head and neck, liver or kidney cancer. The chain carries TRBV7-2 and TRBJ2-7; TRBD1 matches at 7 bases. The input for sequencing was CD4+ or CD8+ T cells sorted from blood, taken in a trial of the OX40 agonist ivuxolimab. The chain's CDR3 is CASSLGQGFFDEQYF. The CDR3 bases are TGTGCCAGCAGCTTAGGACAGGGTTTTTTCGACGAGCAGTACTTC.